The T cell receptor (beta chain) under discussion was sequenced for a study of response to subunit inactivated influenza vaccine. Whole-study results and caveats: Authors suggested seasonal influenza vaccinations each recruit few new T cells.

TCRdb passed the RT-PCR reads through MiXCR, listing each CDR3 protein once. The table lists 600,000 to 850,000 distinct CDR3 sequences, around 15% of them singletons. This clonotype turned up a few times. Antigen: not known. J gave up 5 bases and V 5 bases, and 11 bases lay outside the gene matches. The CDR3 is 15 residues long. Germline CDR1 SGHVS, CDR2 FQNEAQ. The sequences come from PBMCs from blood, collected around two weeks before vaccination. The chain is built from TRBV7-8 and TRBJ2-7; 8 bases are shared with TRBD2. The sequence was collected from a man aged 45-65 years who received an inactivated influenza vaccine. DNA of the CDR3: TGTGCCAGCAGCACCTCCGGGGGGGGCTTCGACGAGCAGTACTTC. Protein: CASSTSGGGFDEQYF.